This T cell receptor (beta chain) derives from a study of blood T cell repertoires in COVID-19. Original processing methods: Reference gene primer amplification in the assay estimated nucleated cell counts. Profiling relied on immunoSEQ multiplex PCR, and the TCRdb table lists in-frame clones only, not all of them. That table furnishes V, J and clone size, whereas the DNA furnished D and trimming. Of roughly 97,000 clones detected, approximately 80% appear once; the ten largest clones hold about 5%. The source of this sequence is a man between 60 and 75 years old with acute or convalescent COVID-19. The source material was peripheral blood.

CDR3: CASSETPLGLAAYEQYF. The CDR3 coding sequence is TGTGCCAGCAGTGAGACGCCGCTGGGGCTAGCGGCCTACGAGCAGTACTTC. This chain uses TRBV6-1 with TRBJ2-7; the match to TRBD2 covers 7 bases. This CDR3 has 17 residues. Germline V gives CDR1 MNHNS, CDR2 SASEGT. After removal of 3 bases from V and 2 bases from J, the junction contained 13 bases not matched to a gene.